Below, one TCR beta chain is given with its context. Trimming cost V 2 bases and J 7 bases; bases outside gene matches: 5. This CDR3 is built from 14 residues. Germline V gives CDR1 MNHEY, CDR2 SVGEGT. This specimen comes from a study of blood T cell repertoires in COVID-19. Measured with immunoSEQ multiplex PCR; TCRdb has only the in-frame clones, and not every one. This sample has a few hundred thousand clones, with more than 70% found just once. The rearrangement uses TRBV6-2 or TRBV6-3 and TRBJ1-2; TRBD1 matches at 9 bases. This receptor was obtained from a man younger than 35 who had recovered from COVID-19. The specimen was peripheral blood. The CDR3 nucleotides read TGTGCCAGCAGTTACACAGGGGGCAATAGTGGCTACACCTTC. Translated, it gives CASSYTGGNSGYTF.